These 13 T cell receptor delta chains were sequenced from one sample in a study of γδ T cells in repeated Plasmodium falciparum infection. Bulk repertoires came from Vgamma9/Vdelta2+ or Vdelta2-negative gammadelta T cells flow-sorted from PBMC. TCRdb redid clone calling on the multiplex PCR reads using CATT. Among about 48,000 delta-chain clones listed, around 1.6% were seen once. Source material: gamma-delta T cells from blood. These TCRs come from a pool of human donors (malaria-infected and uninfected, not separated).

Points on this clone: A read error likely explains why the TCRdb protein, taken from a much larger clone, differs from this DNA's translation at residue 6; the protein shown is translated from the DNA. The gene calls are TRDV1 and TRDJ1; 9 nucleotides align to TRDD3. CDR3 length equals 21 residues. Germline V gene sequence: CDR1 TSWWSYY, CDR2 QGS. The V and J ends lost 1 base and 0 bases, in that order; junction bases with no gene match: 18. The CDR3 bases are TGTGCTCTTGGGGAACGAGTTGCAAGGTGGGGGATAGATAGGTACACCGATAAACTCATCTTT. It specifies CALGERVARWGIDRYTDKLIF.

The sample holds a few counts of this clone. CDR3: CALGEPTLPTGDTPDKLIF. For the CDR3, the DNA is TGTGCTCTTGGGGAACCGACCCTTCCTACTGGGGATACGCCCGATAAACTCATCTTT. The V call is TRDV1, the J call TRDJ1; possibly TRDD2 or TRDD3 for D (9 bases each). TCRdb gives no J gene; it was assigned here by matching the DNA to germline. The CDR3 spans 19 residues. Germline assignment: CDR1 TSWWSYY and CDR2 QGS. V was trimmed by 1 base and J by 3 bases, leaving 24 bases between them.

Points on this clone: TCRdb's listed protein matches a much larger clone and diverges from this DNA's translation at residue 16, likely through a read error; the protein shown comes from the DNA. In nucleotides, the CDR3 is TGTGCTCTTGGGGACCCTCACCCCTTCCGCCAACTGGGGGATAGGGGGAAAACCGATAAGCTCATCTTT. Amino acids: CALGDPHPFRQLGDRGKTDKLIF. The V gene reported is TRDV1; the J gene is uncalled; the D call TRDD3 from the table was never checked on the DNA. Germline-derived CDR1 and CDR2 are TSWWSYY and QGS. This CDR3 spans 23 amino acids.

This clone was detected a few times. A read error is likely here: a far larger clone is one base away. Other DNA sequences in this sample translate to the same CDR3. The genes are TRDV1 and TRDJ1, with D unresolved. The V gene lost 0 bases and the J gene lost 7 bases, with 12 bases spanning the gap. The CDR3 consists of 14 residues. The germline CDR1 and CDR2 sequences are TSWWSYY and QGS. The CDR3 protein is CALGELPIPGKLIF. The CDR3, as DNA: TGTGCTCTTGGGGAACTTCCAATACCGGGTAAACTCATCTTT.

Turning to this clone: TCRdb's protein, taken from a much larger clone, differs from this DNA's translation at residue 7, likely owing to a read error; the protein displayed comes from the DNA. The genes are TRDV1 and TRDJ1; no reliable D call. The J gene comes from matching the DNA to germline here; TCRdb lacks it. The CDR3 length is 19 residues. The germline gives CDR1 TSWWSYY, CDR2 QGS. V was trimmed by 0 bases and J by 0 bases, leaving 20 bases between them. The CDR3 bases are TGTGCTCTTGGGGAACTGGCGACACGTACCCCGACGTACACCGATAAACTCATCTTT. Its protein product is CALGELATRTPTYTDKLIF.

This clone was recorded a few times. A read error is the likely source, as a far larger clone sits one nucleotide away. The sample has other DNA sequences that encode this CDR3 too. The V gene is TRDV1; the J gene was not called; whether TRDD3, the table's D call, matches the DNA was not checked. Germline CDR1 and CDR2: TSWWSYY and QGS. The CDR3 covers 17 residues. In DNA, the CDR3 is TGTGCTCTTGGGGAACTAGCCGCTCTACCTCCCGGGGATAAGCTCATCTTT. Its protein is CALGELAALPPGDKLIF.

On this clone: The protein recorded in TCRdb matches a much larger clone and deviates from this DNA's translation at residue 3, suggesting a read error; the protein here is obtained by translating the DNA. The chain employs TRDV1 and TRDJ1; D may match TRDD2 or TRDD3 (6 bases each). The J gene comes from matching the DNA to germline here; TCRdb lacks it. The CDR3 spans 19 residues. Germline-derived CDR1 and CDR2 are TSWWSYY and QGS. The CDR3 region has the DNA TGTGCTCCTGGGGAACTTCCTCCCTCCCTCATGCTTCCCGAGAGGGGACTCATCTTT. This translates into CAPGELPPSLMLPERGLIF.

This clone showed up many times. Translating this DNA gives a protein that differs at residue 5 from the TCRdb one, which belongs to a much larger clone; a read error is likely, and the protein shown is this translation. CDR3 residues: CALGGTKGYVLDTDKLIF. The DNA for the CDR3 is TGTGCTCTTGGGGGAACAAAGGGATACGTTCTTGACACCGATAAACTCATCTTT. V is TRDV1 and J is TRDJ1; 8 nucleotides match TRDD3. The V segment lost 4 bases and the J segment 0 bases; nucleotides outside the gene matches: 13. This CDR3 spans 18 amino acids. Germline V gene lookup returns CDR1 TSWWSYY and CDR2 QGS.

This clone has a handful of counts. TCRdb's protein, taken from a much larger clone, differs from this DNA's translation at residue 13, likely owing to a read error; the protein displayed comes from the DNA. The CDR3 nucleotides read TGTGCCCTTGGGGAGGGCCTTCCTATTGCCTCGGGGGCTCAGGTGGAAGATAAACTCATCTTT. It is translated as CALGEGLPIASGAQVEDKLIF. The V call is TRDV1, the J call TRDJ1; 8 nucleotides line up with TRDD2. CDR1 is TSWWSYY and CDR2 is QGS in the germline V gene. The CDR3 consists of 21 residues.

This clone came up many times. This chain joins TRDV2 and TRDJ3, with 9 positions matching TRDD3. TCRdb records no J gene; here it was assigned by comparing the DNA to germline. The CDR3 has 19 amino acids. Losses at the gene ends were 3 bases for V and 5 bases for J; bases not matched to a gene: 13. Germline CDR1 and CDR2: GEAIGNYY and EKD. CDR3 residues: CACDRLGESRVRDTRQMFF. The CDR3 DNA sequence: TGTGCCTGTGACCGACTGGGGGAAAGTCGAGTAAGGGACACCCGACAGATGTTTTTC.

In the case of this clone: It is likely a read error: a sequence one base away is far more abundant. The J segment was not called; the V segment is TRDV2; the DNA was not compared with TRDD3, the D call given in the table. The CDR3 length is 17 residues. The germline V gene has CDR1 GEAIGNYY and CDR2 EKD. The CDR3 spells CACDGLRGDTYTDKLIF. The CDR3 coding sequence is TGTGCCTGTGACGGGCTGAGGGGGGATACGTACACCGATAAGCTCATCTTT.

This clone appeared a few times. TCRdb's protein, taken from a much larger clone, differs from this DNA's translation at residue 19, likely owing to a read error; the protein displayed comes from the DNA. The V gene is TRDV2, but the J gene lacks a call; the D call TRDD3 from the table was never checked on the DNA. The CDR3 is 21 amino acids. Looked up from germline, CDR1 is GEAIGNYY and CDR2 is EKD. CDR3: CACDTGLLGGPLTPYTDKPIF. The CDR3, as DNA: TGTGCCTGTGACACAGGGTTACTTGGGGGCCCCCTTACCCCATACACCGATAAACCCATCTTT.

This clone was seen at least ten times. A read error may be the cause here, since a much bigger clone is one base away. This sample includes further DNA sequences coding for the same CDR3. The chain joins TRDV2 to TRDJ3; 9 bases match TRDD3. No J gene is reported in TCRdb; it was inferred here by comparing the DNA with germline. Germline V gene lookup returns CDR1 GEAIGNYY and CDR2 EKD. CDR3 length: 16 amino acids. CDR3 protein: CACDELGELGTRQMFF. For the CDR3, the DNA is TGTGCCTGTGACGAACTGGGGGAACTCGGCACCAGACAGATGTTTTTC.